This T cell receptor beta chain was sequenced during a study of regulatory T cells in long-lasting Graves disease (dated by TCRdb to the early 2020s). Some background on the complete study: Antithyroid drugs had been taken for less than 3 months by newly diagnosed Graves' disease patients. This study used TCR sequencing and RNA sequencing of peripheral blood to compare persistent Graves' disease patients against newly diagnosed Graves' disease patients. The study was conducted in China and was registered as a clinical trial. A total of some 35 samples underwent TCR sequencing, from 13 patients with persistent Graves' disease and roughly 20 patients with newly diagnosed Graves' disease.

The meaning of the sample's time point label: newly diagnosed GD, antithyroid drugs for less than 3 months. For both TCR sequencing and RNA sequencing, RNA was extracted from PBMCs using TRIzol. The diagnosis of Graves' disease followed American Thyroid Association guidelines. The patients came from an endocrinology department in Xi'an, China. Each patient gave 7 to 9.5 milliliters of peripheral blood, collected in an EDTA anticoagulant tube. Ficoll Paque Plus density gradient separation was used to isolate PBMCs, and no further T cell sorting was done. An Agilent 2100 Bioanalyzer and agarose gel were used to check RNA quality, and a NanoDrop 2000 was used to measure RNA concentration. The investigation overall reported the following: The authors acknowledged the small sample size as a limitation that may reduce accuracy. More public clonotypes were shared among persistent patients (roughly 2,700) than among newly diagnosed patients (roughly 1,000). TRBV28, TRBJ1-2 and TRBJ2-5 were preferentially used in persistent disease, while TRBV20-1 and TRBJ2-1 were favored in newly diagnosed disease. Sequencing and analysis were limited to the TCR beta chain. Because the primary lesion, thyroid tissue, could not be accessed, the study looked at peripheral blood alone. Lower TCR Shannon entropy and fewer highly expanded clones were observed in persistent Graves' disease patients than in newly diagnosed patients, which suggested clonal expansion.

Receptor libraries were prepared by multiplex PCR. The run used an Illumina HiSeq 4000. CDR3 regions were amplified by Arm-PCR with iRepertoire HTBI primers to construct TCR beta libraries. Gel purification was performed on PCR products prior to sequencing. As for how the authors treated the data: A total of fewer than 80 TRBV and 14 TRBJ segments were identified across samples and were used for gene usage analysis of CDR3 amino acid clonotypes. COPE and FqMerger were used to merge the filtered high-quality paired reads into contigs. BLAST was used to align contigs to the IMGT TRBV, TRBD and TRBJ reference genes, and CDR3 was defined following IMGT. Clonotypes above 0.1% frequency were classified as highly expanded clones. Shannon entropy was used to measure repertoire diversity, and the Gini coefficient was used to measure V-J evenness. A clonotype was considered public if more than one individual shared it. The public reads were reprocessed in TCRdb via fastp at Q25 and MiXCR, keeping in-frame beta chains. Every distinct CDR3 protein forms one entry, paired with its most common genes and DNA. These V and J calls are TCRdb output, not the study's own analysis. The sample table contains approximately 470,000 distinct CDR3 sequences; only one count was recorded for around 15% of them. Jointly, the top ten make up less than 15% of the sample.

The germline V gene specifies KGHSH as CDR1 and LQKENI as CDR2. The CDR3 contains 17 residues, cysteine and phenylalanine counted. Of all the DNA, just the CDR3 is kept, 51 bases in frame from base 1. Here V drops 3 bases and J drops 2 bases, and the junction holds 8 bases not matched to any gene. Of note for this clonotype: What this receptor recognizes is not known. This may stem from a read error, because a much larger clone lies one nucleotide away.

The same data also contributed to another study, on T cells in Graves' hyperthyroidism and ophthalmopathy. Looking at the second paper: Graves' hyperthyroidism was defined as stable when no progression to ophthalmopathy occurred over 18 months of follow-up. Hyperthyroidism patients were newly diagnosed, had a disease duration of under 2 months, and were aged 18 to 65 years. Any patient with an uncontrolled infection, another autoimmune disease, pregnancy or lactation was excluded. Diagnoses were established on the basis of clinical symptoms, serum thyroxine and TRAb, thyroid ultrasound, and orbital computed tomography. A first-round RT-PCR of the TCR CDR3 used the HTBI primer set with the Qiagen OneStep RT-PCR kit. Most expanded thyroid clonotypes (frequency above 0.001) were also found in blood, which suggests that blood repertoires may mirror thyroid immune responses. A model built on a 13 V-J signature distinguished ophthalmopathy from stable hyperthyroidism, reaching 85% to 90% sensitivity and about 81% specificity in cross-validation and 80%/75% in testing. In validation, progression to ophthalmopathy was predicted by the model with 70% to 71% sensitivity and roughly 72% specificity, a median of around 6.5 months before onset. A discovery cohort of about 96 patients, approximately 45 with Graves' ophthalmopathy and approximately 57 with stable Graves' hyperthyroidism, was used to find distinguishing TCR V-J signatures. Prospective prediction of ophthalmopathy was tested in an independent validation cohort of 18 to 20 hyperthyroidism patients and 17 patients who later progressed to ophthalmopathy. The 95 to 100 discovery patients were randomly split 7:3 into training and test sets. Thyroid tissue and blood T-cell repertoires from six Graves' hyperthyroidism patients were also compared in the study. After sampling, hyperthyroidism patients received methimazole starting at 30 mg daily, and ophthalmopathy patients received high-dose intravenous methylprednisolone. The libraries were constructed in a second round of multiplex PCR and then size-selected and purified. Sequencing of the libraries was done on an Illumina HiSeq2000 using paired-end 100 bp reads. SOAPnuke was used to process the raw data, with reads discarded if the reads contained adapters or uncalled bases, had a mean Phred below 15, or lacked an exact constant-primer or identifier match. COPE v1.2.5 was used to merge the high-quality paired reads, and each unique nucleotide sequence was defined as a clonotype. MiTCR v1.1 was used to align the clonotypes against IMGT TRBV, TRBD and TRBJ reference segments. The analysis was restricted to V-J combinations with a frequency above 0.0001, which together covered 99% to 99.2% of the repertoires. A TCS score was defined as the ratio of F50 (clonal expansion) to E x V (chaos), with BLOSUM62-based TCRdist applied between CDR3 peptides within each V-J. Welch's t-statistics and random forest reduced just over 500 V-J features to about 13, which were used in a naive Bayes classifier (R e1071). No statistical method was used to fix the sample size in advance, and group allocation was not hidden from the investigators. The paper describes TCR Vbeta CDR3 sequencing of some 130 peripheral blood samples, made up of about 41 ophthalmopathy patients, 70 to 80 hyperthyroidism patients and roughly 17 progressor patients.

Sample: peripheral blood mononuclear cells (PBMCs), taken at new diagnosis, from a patient treated with antithyroid drugs. The sequence derives from a man aged 35 to 55 with Graves disease. Donor details come from another sample of the same person, matched by shared clones. The chain joins TRBV18 to TRBJ2-7, and TRBD2 aligns with 12 junction nucleotides. The CDR3 region has the sequence CASSPGTSGYTTYEQYF. The DNA sequence is as follows: TGTGCCAGCTCACCCGGGACTAGCGGGTACACTACCTACGAGCAGTACTTC.